Each of the 8 T cell receptor beta chains below was sequenced from the same sample in a study of breast tumors, draining lymph nodes, adjacent tissues. Breast cancer patients provided tissue from their axillary draining lymph nodes. TCRdb itself ran the multiplex PCR reads through MiXCR, one entry per CDR3 protein. The sample holds 170,000 or so distinct CDR3 sequences, roughly a third seen once. The material sequenced was axillary lymph node tissue. The receptors were sampled from a female donor with breast cancer. Some clones in this sample may be carry-over from other donors' samples.

On this clonotype itself: One base away lies a much larger clone, so this may be a sequencing read error. The chain joins TRBV20-1 to TRBJ1-2; D is perhaps TRBD1 (6 bases). The CDR3 runs 12 residues. Germline CDR1 DFQATT, CDR2 SNEGSKA (reference sequence). As DNA, the CDR3 is TGCAGTGCTAGGGTACAGGGTAATGGCTACGCCTTC. Residues: CSARVQGNGYAF.

This clonotype was observed at least ten times. The chain employs TRBV20-1 and TRBJ2-7; the match to TRBD1 covers 9 bases. CDR1 is DFQATT, CDR2 SNEGSKA, per germline (reference sequence). The CDR3 sequence is 21 residues long. V shed 0 bases, J shed 2 bases, and the junction held 23 bases outside the gene matches. The CDR3 coding sequence is TGCAGTGCTAGAGATCGATTCGGGCGGAACAGGGGGCGTTTAATACCCTACGAGCAGTACTTC. Translating it yields CSARDRFGRNRGRLIPYEQYF.

This clonotype occurred many times. V gene TRBV19 combines with J gene TRBJ2-1, with D perhaps TRBD1 or TRBD2 (6 bases each). Trimming left V 5 bases short and J 9 bases short, with 23 bases between. The germline V gene encodes CDR1 LNHDA and CDR2 SQIVND (reference sequence). The length of the CDR3 is 16 residues. CDR3 DNA: TGTGCCAGTAGTCCCTCAGGGGACTTGCTAGATCCTGAGCAGTTCTTC. Its protein is CASSPSGDLLDPEQFF.

By sample fraction, this clonotype is medium-sized. The rearrangement uses TRBV4-2 and TRBJ2-7; maybe TRBD2 (5 bases). The CDR3 runs to 11 residues. CDR1 and CDR2 (germline): LGHNA, YNFKEQ. V was shortened by 3 bases and J by 6 bases, with 6 bases between the two germline ends. DNA of the CDR3: TGTGCCAGCAGCCAGAGCGGCGAGCAGTACTTC. Its translation: CASSQSGEQYF.

This clonotype has a count of ten or more. The chain couples TRBV9 to TRBJ2-7, with D uncertain. Germline values: CDR1 SGDLS, CDR2 YYNGEE. The CDR3 contains 14 residues. V dropped 0 bases and J dropped 2 bases, with 9 bases sitting between them. The CDR3 DNA reads TGTGCCAGCAGCGTAGCCGCGCAGACCTACGAGCAGTACTTC. It encodes CASSVAAQTYEQYF.

At least ten counts were recorded for this clonotype. The CDR3 region is CAWKFGGPLHF. CDR3 DNA sequence: TGTGCCTGGAAGTTTGGGGGACCCCTCCACTTT. The rearrangement joins TRBV30 to TRBJ1-6; perhaps TRBD1 as D (5 bases). This CDR3 is built from 11 residues. V lost 4 bases and J 12 bases, leaving 10 bases between the germline ends. Germline assignment: CDR1 GTSNPN and CDR2 SVGIG (reference sequence).

This clonotype was observed a few times. This could be a read error, since a much larger clone is one nucleotide away. V is TRBV11-2 and J is TRBJ2-3, with D possibly being TRBD1 (6 bases). Trimming removed 5 bases at V and 2 bases at J, with 14 bases between. The CDR3 totals 15 residues. Germline V lookup: CDR1 SGHAT, CDR2 FQNNGV. The CDR3: CASSIDRQPTDTQYF. In DNA form, the CDR3 reads TGTGCCAGCAGCATCGACAGGCAGCCCACAGATACGCAGTATTTT. Combining the CDR3 with reference TRBV11-2 and TRBJ2-3 gives the whole variable domain EAGVAQSPRYKIIEKRQSVAFWCNPISGHATLYWYQQILGQGPKLLIQFQNNGVVDDSQLPKDRFSAERLKGVDSTLKIQPAKLEDSAVYLCASSIDRQPTDTQYFGPGTRLTVL.

The V call is TRBV6-1, the J call TRBJ2-7; 10 bases fit TRBD2. The CDR3 has 16 residues. The germline V gene has CDR1 MNHNS and CDR2 SASEGT. The J segment lost 0 bases and the V segment lost 5 bases, leaving 7 bases of the junction unmatched. CDR3 in DNA: TGTGCCAGCAGTCCTATCACTAGCGGGGTCTCCTACGAGCAGTACTTC. It translates to CASSPITSGVSYEQYF.